One TCR beta chain is described in this entry. Its cognate antigen is unknown. The sample originates from a study of T cells in Graves' hyperthyroidism and ophthalmopathy. From RNA transcripts, TCR beta CDR3 regions were amplified. First-round RT-PCR of the TCR CDR3 relied on the HTBI primer set. TCRdb itself ran the multiplex PCR reads through MiXCR, one entry per CDR3 protein. This repertoire shows 550,000 to 800,000 distinct CDR3 sequences, about a sixth found once; its top ten account for around 7.7%. The study, taken as a whole, reports: Patients with ophthalmopathy were separated from those with stable hyperthyroidism by a 13 V-J model. It was a median roughly six months before onset that the model predicted ophthalmopathy.

The CDR3 has 20 amino acids. The V and J ends lost 1 base and 0 bases respectively, with 25 bases between them. CDR1 and CDR2 from the germline V gene are SQVTM and ANQGSEA. This clonotype was sampled from a man between 18 and 29 years old with Graves' hyperthyroidism. The chain has TRBV29-1 and TRBJ2-1, with D possibly called TRBD1 or TRBD2 (6 bases each). Sequenced material: blood. Here the CDR3 DNA reads TGCAGCGTTGAAGGGTCCCCGGGACAAGCGGGCAGGAGCTCCTACAATGAGCAGTTCTTC. Translation: CSVEGSPGQAGRSSYNEQFF.